A single sample gave rise to the 19 T cell receptor beta chains below, sequenced in a study of T cell changes during pregnancy in multiple sclerosis. The protocol was immunoSEQ multiplex PCR, while the TCRdb copy is restricted to in-frame clones and leaves out a portion. The table has roughly 79,000 clones, just over 90% seen once; the top ten hold approximately 0.7%. The sample was peripheral blood, taken in the second trimester of pregnancy. These receptors all come from a female donor in good health, enrolled as a control in a pregnancy study.

This chain links TRBV5-6 with TRBJ1-1; no clear D. CDR1 and CDR2 (germline): SGHDT, YYEEEE. Between the trimmed V and J ends, which lost 5 bases and 1 base, there was a span of 9 bases. This CDR3 has 13 residues. For the CDR3, the DNA is TGTGCCAGCAGACAGTCAGGGAACACTGAAGCTTTCTTT. Its protein is CASRQSGNTEAFF.

The gene calls are TRBV19 and TRBJ1-1, with D unresolved. The V end was cut by 5 bases, the J end by 3 bases, with 10 bases between. CDR3 length: 13 amino acids. In germline, CDR1 is LNHDA, CDR2 SQIVND (reference sequence). The CDR3 reads CASSALRDTEAFF. CDR3 sequence (DNA): TGTGCCAGTAGTGCATTGAGGGACACTGAAGCTTTCTTT.

The rearrangement uses TRBV4-3 and TRBJ1-2; D is perhaps TRBD1 (5 bases). Germline V gene lookup returns CDR1 LGHNA and CDR2 YSLEER. The CDR3 is 17 amino acids. Trimming removed 1 base from V and 1 base from J, with 16 bases in between. The CDR3 region has the DNA TGCGCCAGCAGCCAAGGATACAAGACAGATAATAACTATGGCTACACCTTC. The encoded protein is CASSQGYKTDNNYGYTF.

The table lists this clone with a count of one. The chain links TRBV27 to TRBJ2-2, with D possibly TRBD1 on 5 matching bases. The germline V gene has CDR1 MNHEY and CDR2 SMNVEV (reference sequence). The ends were cut back, 2 bases at V and 3 bases at J, with 7 bases in the middle. The CDR3 is made up of 14 amino acids. Here the CDR3 reads CASSLRGDTGELFF. CDR3 nucleotide sequence: TGTGCCAGCAGTTTAAGGGGTGACACCGGGGAGCTGTTTTTT.

The genes are TRBV30 and TRBJ1-1; maybe TRBD1 (5 bases). The V end was cut by 0 bases, the J end by 3 bases, with 11 bases between. This CDR3 has 14 residues. CDR1 is GTSNPN, CDR2 SVGIG, per germline (reference sequence). The CDR3 loop reads CAWSVPDRYTEAFF. The CDR3 nucleotides are TGTGCCTGGAGTGTACCAGACAGATACACTGAAGCTTTCTTT.

The gene calls are TRBV5-5 and TRBJ1-5, with a weak D call TRBD1 (5 bases). Germline V gene data show CDR1 as SGHKS and CDR2 as YYEKEE (reference sequence). V gave up 5 bases and J gave up 7 bases, with 22 bases separating them. CDR3 length: 16 amino acids. The CDR3 DNA is TGTGCCAGCAGTAGGGACTCGGGAAGGCTGGGACAGCCCCAGCATTTT. Its protein product is CASSRDSGRLGQPQHF.

The chain recombines TRBV4-2 with TRBJ2-2; D remains ambiguous. Trimming shortened V by 1 base and J by 0 bases, and 6 bases separated the two germline ends. The CDR3 has 15 residues. Per the germline V gene, CDR1 is LGHNA and CDR2 is YNFKEQ. CDR3 nucleotide sequence: TGTGCCAGCAGCCAAGTGCAGGCGAACACCGGGGAGCTGTTTTTT. Translated: CASSQVQANTGELFF.

The chain recombines TRBV7-2 with TRBJ1-1, with TRBD1 matching 9 bases. This CDR3 is built from 16 residues. With 2 bases clipped from V and 0 bases from J, the junction kept 4 bases outside the gene matches. Germline V gene lookup returns CDR1 SGHTA and CDR2 FQGNSA. The CDR3 sequence is CASSLFGTGLNTEAFF. The CDR3 coding sequence is TGTGCCAGCAGCTTATTCGGGACAGGGTTGAACACTGAAGCTTTCTTT.

The CDR3: CASSRGEGTDTQYF. The CDR3 DNA follows: TGTGCCAGCAGCCGAGGGGAGGGCACAGATACGCAGTATTTT. The V call is TRBV2, the J call TRBJ2-3; possible D gene TRBD2, 6 bases. This CDR3 region has 14 residues. The ends were cut back, 6 bases at V and 1 base at J, with 11 bases in the middle. Germline CDR1 SNHLY, CDR2 FYNNEI.

This clone has just a few counts. The chain employs TRBV25-1 and TRBJ1-6; no clear D. This CDR3 region has 14 residues. Germline values: CDR1 MGHDK, CDR2 SYGVNS. Trimming cost V 5 bases and J 10 bases, with 15 bases left between them. The CDR3: CASSLEGGRSPLHF. Written as DNA, the CDR3 is TGTGCCAGCAGTCTTGAGGGTGGTCGCTCACCCCTCCACTTT.

The CDR3 DNA is TGTGCCAGCAGCTTACGGACTAGCGGGGGGTTTACAGATACGCAGTATTTT. This codes for CASSLRTSGGFTDTQYF. The genes are TRBV7-3 and TRBJ2-3; 14 nucleotides agree with TRBD2. V trimming: 2 bases; J trimming: 3 bases; junction bases outside the gene matches: 4. Germline V gene data show CDR1 as SGHTA and CDR2 as FQGTGA. The CDR3 has 17 residues. Looking up the rest from reference TRBV7-3 and TRBJ2-3 gives the full variable domain: GAGVSQTPSNKVTEKGKYVELRCDPISGHTALYWYRQSLGQGPEFLIYFQGTGAADDSGLPNDRFFAVRPEGSVSTLKIQRTERGDSAVYLCASSLRTSGGFTDTQYFGPGTRLTVL.

The chain uses TRBV9 and TRBJ2-5, with TRBD2 matching over 8 bases. The CDR3 covers 15 residues. V lost 4 bases, J lost 5 bases, and 10 bases stayed unmatched. Germline V gene data show CDR1 as SGDLS and CDR2 as YYNGEE. CDR3 in amino acids: CASSISGGRGETQYF. The DNA for the CDR3 is TGTGCCAGCAGCATAAGCGGGGGAAGGGGCGAGACCCAGTACTTC.

J is TRBJ2-7 and V is TRBV11-3, with 7 bases that match TRBD1. Germline V lookup: CDR1 SGHNT, CDR2 YENEEA. J was trimmed by 5 bases and V by 4 bases; bases with no gene match: 8. The CDR3 is 14 amino acids. The CDR3 nucleotides read TGTGCCAGCAGCTATCTACAGGGGTGGAACGAGCAGTACTTC. Its protein product is CASSYLQGWNEQYF.

This sequence joins TRBV4-2 and TRBJ1-2; TRBD1 is a possible D gene (5 bases). CDR3 length: 15 residues. Germline values: CDR1 LGHNA, CDR2 YNFKEQ. V shed 0 bases and J shed 1 base, with 9 bases lying between them. Here the CDR3 DNA reads TGTGCCAGCAGCCAAGACCCCAGGGATAACTATGGCTACACCTTC. Its translation is CASSQDPRDNYGYTF.

The chain links TRBV29-1 to TRBJ1-2, with 8 bases aligning to TRBD1. CDR1 and CDR2 from the germline V gene are SQVTM and ANQGSEA. This CDR3 contains 12 residues. Unmatched junction bases numbered 4, after V lost 7 bases and J lost 3 bases. Here the CDR3 DNA reads TGCAGCGGGCAGGGGGCGGACTATGGCTACACCTTC. Translating gives CSGQGADYGYTF.

The CDR3 reads CSVRTRDGYTF. The CDR3 nucleotides read TGCAGCGTTCGAACGCGCGATGGCTACACCTTC. This sequence joins TRBV29-1 and TRBJ1-2, with no clear D. Germline CDR1 is SQVTM and CDR2 is ANQGSEA. This CDR3 has 11 amino acids. V gave up 5 bases and J gave up 6 bases, with 10 bases separating them.

DNA for the CDR3: TGTGCCAGCAGCAAAAATGAAGCAGGTGACCAAGAGACCCAGTACTTC. As protein: CASSKNEAGDQETQYF. V and J are TRBV21-1 and TRBJ2-5; the table's D gene call, TRBD1, was not cross checked with the DNA. TRBV21-1 is termed a pseudogene. This CDR3 is 16 amino acids long.

This chain links TRBV4-1 with TRBJ2-1, with TRBD1 identical over 11 bases. This CDR3 region has 16 residues. Unmatched junction bases numbered 8, after V lost 3 bases and J lost 7 bases. Germline CDR1 and CDR2: MGHRA and YSYEKL. The CDR3 sequence: CASSHSPGTGGNEQFF. CDR3 DNA: TGCGCCAGCAGCCACTCTCCCGGGACAGGGGGAAATGAGCAGTTCTTC.

The CDR3 nucleotides are TGTGCCATACGGAGTGGAAACACCATATATTTT. Translating it yields CAIRSGNTIYF. V and J are TRBV19 and TRBJ1-3; D gene uncertain. Germline assignment: CDR1 LNHDA and CDR2 SQIVND (reference sequence). The CDR3 extends over 11 amino acids. The ends were cut back, 10 bases at V and 3 bases at J, with 7 bases in the middle.